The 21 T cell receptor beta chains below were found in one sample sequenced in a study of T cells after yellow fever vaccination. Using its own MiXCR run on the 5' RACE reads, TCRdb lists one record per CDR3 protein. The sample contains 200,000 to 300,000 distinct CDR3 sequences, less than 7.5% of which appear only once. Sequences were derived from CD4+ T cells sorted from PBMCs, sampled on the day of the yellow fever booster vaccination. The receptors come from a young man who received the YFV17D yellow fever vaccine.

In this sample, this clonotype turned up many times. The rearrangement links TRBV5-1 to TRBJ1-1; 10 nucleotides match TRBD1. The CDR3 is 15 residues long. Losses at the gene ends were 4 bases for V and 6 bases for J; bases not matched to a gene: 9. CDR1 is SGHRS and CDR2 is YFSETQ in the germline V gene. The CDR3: CASSAGQGPWAEAFF. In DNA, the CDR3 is TGCGCCAGCAGCGCGGGACAGGGGCCGTGGGCTGAAGCTTTCTTT.

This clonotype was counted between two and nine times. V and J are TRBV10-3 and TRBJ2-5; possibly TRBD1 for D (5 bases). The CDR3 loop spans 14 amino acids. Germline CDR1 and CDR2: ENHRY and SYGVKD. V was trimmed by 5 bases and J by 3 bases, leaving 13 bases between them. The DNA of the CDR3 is TGTGCCATCAGTAAGACAGTTGCGAAAGAGACCCAGTACTTC. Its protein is CAISKTVAKETQYF.

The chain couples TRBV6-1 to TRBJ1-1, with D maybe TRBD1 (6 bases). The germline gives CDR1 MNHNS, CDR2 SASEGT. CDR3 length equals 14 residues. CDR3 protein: CALKLRDKNTEAFF. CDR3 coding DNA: TGTGCACTCAAATTACGGGACAAGAACACTGAAGCTTTCTTT.

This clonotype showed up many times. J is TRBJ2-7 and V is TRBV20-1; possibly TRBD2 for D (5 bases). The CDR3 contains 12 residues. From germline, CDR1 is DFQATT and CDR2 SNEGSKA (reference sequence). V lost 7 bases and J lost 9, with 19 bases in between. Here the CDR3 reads CSGTDPTTRQYF. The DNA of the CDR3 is TGCAGTGGGACGGACCCGACTACGAGGCAGTACTTC.

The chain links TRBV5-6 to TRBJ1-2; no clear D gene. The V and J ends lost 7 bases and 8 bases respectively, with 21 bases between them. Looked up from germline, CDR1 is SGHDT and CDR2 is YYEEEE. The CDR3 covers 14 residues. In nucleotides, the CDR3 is TGTGCCAGCGGACCTCGGCGGGCTGGAGAAGGCTACACCTTC. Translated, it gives CASGPRRAGEGYTF.

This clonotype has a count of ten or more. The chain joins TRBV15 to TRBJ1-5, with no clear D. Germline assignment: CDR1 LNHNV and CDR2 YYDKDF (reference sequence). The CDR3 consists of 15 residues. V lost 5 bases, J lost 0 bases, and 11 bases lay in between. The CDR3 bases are TGTGCCACCAGCGGAACGACGGATAGCAATCAGCCCCAGCATTTT. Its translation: CATSGTTDSNQPQHF.

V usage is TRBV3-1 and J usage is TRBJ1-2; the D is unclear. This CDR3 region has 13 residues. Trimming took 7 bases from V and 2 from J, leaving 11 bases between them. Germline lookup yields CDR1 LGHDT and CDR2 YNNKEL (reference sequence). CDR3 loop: CASTHKRNYGYTF. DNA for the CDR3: TGTGCCAGCACCCATAAGCGGAACTATGGCTACACCTTC.

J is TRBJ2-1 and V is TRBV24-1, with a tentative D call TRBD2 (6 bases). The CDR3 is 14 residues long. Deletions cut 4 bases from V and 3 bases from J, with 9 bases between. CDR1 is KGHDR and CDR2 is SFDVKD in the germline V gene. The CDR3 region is CATSEGGLYNEQFF. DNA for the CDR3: TGTGCCACCAGTGAGGGGGGACTCTACAATGAGCAGTTCTTC.

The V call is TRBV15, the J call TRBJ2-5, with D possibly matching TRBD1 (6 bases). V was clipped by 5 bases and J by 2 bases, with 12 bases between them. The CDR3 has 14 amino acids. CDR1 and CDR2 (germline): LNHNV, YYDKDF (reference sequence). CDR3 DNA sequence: TGTGCCACCAGCCCCCCTGGGACACAAGAGACCCAGTACTTC. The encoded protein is CATSPPGTQETQYF.

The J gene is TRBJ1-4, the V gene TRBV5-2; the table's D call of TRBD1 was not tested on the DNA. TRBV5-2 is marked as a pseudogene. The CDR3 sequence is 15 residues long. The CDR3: CAMGPAPAGGEKLFF. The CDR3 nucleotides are TGTGCCATGGGCCCCGCGCCCGCTGGGGGTGAAAAACTGTTTTTT.

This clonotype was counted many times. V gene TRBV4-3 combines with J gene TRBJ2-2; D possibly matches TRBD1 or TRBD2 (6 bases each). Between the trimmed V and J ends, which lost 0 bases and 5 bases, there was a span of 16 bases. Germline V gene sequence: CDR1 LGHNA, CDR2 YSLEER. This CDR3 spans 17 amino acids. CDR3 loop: CASSQDYGGRWTGELFF. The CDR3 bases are TGCGCCAGCAGCCAAGATTATGGGGGGCGCTGGACCGGGGAGCTGTTTTTT.

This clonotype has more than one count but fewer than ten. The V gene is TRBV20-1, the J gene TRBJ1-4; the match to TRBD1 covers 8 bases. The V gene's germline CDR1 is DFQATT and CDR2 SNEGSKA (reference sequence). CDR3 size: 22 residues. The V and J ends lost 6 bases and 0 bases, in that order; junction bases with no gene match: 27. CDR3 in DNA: TGCAGTGCCAGGGGGCGATTGTCTTCCTTCAGGCGGGAGACGCCAACTAATGAAAAACTGTTTTTT. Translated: CSARGRLSSFRRETPTNEKLFF.

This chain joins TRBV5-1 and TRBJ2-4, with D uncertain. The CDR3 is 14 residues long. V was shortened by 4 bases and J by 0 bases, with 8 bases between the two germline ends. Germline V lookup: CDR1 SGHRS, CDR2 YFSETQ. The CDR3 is CASSIDLAKNIQYF. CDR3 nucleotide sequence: TGCGCCAGCAGCATAGACTTAGCCAAAAACATTCAGTACTTC.

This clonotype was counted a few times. CDR3 loop: CASSRASGKPDTQYF. DNA of the CDR3: TGTGCCAGCAGCCGAGCTAGCGGGAAGCCAGATACGCAGTATTTT. The V and J genes are TRBV14 and TRBJ2-3; TRBD2 aligns across 9 bases. Germline values: CDR1 SGHDN, CDR2 FVKESK. This CDR3 has 15 amino acids. V lost 4 bases to trimming and J lost 4 bases; unmatched junction nucleotides: 6.

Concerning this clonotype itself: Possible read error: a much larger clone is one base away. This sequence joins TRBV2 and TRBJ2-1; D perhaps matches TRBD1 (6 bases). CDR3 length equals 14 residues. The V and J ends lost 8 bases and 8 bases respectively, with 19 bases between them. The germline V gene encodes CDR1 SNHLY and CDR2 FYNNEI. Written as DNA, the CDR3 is TGTGCCAGCGTCCGGGACACTGGAGGCGATGAGCAGTTCTTC. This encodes CASVRDTGGDEQFF.

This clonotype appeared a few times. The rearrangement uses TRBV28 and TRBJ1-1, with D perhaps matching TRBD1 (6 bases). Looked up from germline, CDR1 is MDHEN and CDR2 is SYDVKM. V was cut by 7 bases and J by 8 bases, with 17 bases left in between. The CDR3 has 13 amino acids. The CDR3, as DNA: TGTGCCAGCACCTTCCTAGGCGGGGGCGAAGCTTTCTTT. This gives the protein CASTFLGGGEAFF.

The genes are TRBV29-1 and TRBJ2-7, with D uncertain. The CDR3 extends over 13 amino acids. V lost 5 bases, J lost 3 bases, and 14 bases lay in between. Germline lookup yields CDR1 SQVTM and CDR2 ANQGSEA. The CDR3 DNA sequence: TGCAGCGTTTCACGATCTGGGTACTACGAGCAGTACTTC. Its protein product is CSVSRSGYYEQYF.

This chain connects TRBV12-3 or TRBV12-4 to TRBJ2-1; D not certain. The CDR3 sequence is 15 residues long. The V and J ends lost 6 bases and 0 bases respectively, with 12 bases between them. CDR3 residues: CASRIDLGSYNEQFF. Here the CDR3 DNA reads TGTGCCAGCAGAATTGACCTAGGCTCCTACAATGAGCAGTTCTTC.

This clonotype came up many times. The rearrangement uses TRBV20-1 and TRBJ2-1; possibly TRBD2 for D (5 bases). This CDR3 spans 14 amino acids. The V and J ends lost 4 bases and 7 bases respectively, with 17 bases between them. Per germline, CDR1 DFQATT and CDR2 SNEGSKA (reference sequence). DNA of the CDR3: TGCAGTGCTAAAGCGGCCCTAGGCAGAAATGAGCAGTTCTTC. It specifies CSAKAALGRNEQFF.

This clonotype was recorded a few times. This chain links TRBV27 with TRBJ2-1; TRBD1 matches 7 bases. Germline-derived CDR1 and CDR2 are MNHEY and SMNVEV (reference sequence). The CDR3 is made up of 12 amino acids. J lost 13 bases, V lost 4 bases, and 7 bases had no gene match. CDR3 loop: CASSSRQGRQFF. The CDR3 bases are TGTGCCAGCAGTTCCCGACAGGGAAGACAGTTCTTC.

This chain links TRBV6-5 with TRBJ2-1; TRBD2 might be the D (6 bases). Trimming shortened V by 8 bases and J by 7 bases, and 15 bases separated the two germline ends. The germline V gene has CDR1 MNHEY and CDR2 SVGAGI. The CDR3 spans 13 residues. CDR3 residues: CASRWTNWNEQFF. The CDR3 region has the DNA TGTGCCAGCCGTTGGACTAACTGGAATGAGCAGTTCTTC.